This TCR beta chain appears in the sequencing data of a study of cytomegalovirus exposure and HLA in healthy donors. Trimming at V came to 1 base and at J to 6 bases, leaving 5 bases not matched to a gene. Germline loops: CDR1 SGHTA, CDR2 FQGNSA. The CDR3 is 15 residues long. The PCR made use of 60 Vbeta and 13 Jbeta primers. Sequencing used immunoSEQ multiplex PCR; TCRdb keeps in-frame clones, though not all of them. Of around 200,000 clones in the sample, around 84% were seen once. The V and J genes are TRBV7-2 and TRBJ2-7, with TRBD2 matching 11 bases. This clonotype was obtained from a woman aged 45 to 65 in good health and CMV-seropositive. Sequenced material: PBMCs. CDR3 sequence: CASSLVLAGEFEQYF. CDR3 coding DNA: TGTGCCAGCAGCTTAGTACTAGCGGGGGAGTTCGAGCAGTACTTC. Full variable domain (missing parts from reference TRBV7-2 and TRBJ2-7): GAGVSQSPSNKVTEKGKDVELRCDPISGHTALYWYRQSLGQGLEFLIYFQGNSAPDKSGLPSDRFSAERTGGSVSTLTIQRTQQEDSAVYLCASSLVLAGEFEQYFGPGTRLTVT.